This entry concerns a single TCR beta chain. Distinct nucleotide sequences in the sample also encode this CDR3. Source study methods: Amplified reference gene primers provided the basis for estimating nucleated cell counts. The method was immunoSEQ multiplex PCR; TCRdb's version includes in-frame clones alone and lacks a portion of them. V and J calls plus clone size are reproduced from that table; the DNA served to infer D and trimming. The repertoire holds more than 95,000 clones, with 70% to 80% as singletons. The germline CDR1 and CDR2 sequences are MNHEY and SVGAGI. Losses at the gene ends were 0 bases for V and 2 bases for J; bases not matched to a gene: 3. The CDR3 consists of 15 residues. These data originate in a study of blood T cell repertoires in COVID-19. Study at large: The United States, Italy and Spain were the sources of the acute and convalescent COVID-19 samples. The analysed material was cDNA or gDNA that came from T cells, B-cell-depleted T cells, or PBMCs.

Sequencing was performed on peripheral blood. V is TRBV6-5 and J is TRBJ1-2, with TRBD1 matching over 7 bases. This TCR was recovered from a man in his sixties or seventies with acute or convalescent COVID-19. The CDR3, as DNA: TGTGCCAGCAGTTACTCCGGACAGGAGAACTATGGCTACACCTTC. Encoded protein: CASSYSGQENYGYTF.